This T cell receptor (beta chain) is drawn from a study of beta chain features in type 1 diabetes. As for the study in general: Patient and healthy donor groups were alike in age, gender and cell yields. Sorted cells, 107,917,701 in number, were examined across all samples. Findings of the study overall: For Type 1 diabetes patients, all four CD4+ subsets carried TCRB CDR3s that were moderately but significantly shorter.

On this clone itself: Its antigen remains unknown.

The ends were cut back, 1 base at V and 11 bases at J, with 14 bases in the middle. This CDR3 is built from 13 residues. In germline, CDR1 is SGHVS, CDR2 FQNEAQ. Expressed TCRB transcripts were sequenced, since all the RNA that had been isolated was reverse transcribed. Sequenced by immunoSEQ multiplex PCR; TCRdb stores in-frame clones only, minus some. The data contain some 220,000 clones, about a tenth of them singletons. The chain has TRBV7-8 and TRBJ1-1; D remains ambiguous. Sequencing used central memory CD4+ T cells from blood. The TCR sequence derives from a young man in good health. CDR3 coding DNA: TGTGCCAGCAGCTTAGTGTCTACGGTTGGGGCTTTCTTT. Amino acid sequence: CASSLVSTVGAFF.